This section outlines one T cell receptor (beta chain) sequence together with its context. As yet, its antigen is unknown. The data were produced by immunoSEQ multiplex PCR, yet TCRdb's version contains in-frame clones alone and is incomplete. Seen here are nearly 95,000 clones, 90% observed once, and the top ten hold over 7.5%. The sample originates from a study of T cell responses to AZD1222 COVID-19 vaccine. Study findings and constraints: AZD1222 recipients seropositive at baseline numbered only five to seven. Nearly half of the spike-specific TCRs reportedly recognize variant regions that carry no mutations. Clonal diversity may have been underestimated, and the donors were mostly white British, with more females than males.

Germline CDR1 is MNHEY and CDR2 is SVGAGI. This CDR3 has 15 amino acids. The V segment lost 6 bases and the J segment 7 bases; nucleotides outside the gene matches: 10. The sequence came from an adult in good health. The specimen was peripheral blood, collected on day 0 of AZD1222 vaccination. The chain combines TRBV6-5 with TRBJ1-5, with 9 bases fitting TRBD1. The CDR3 DNA reads as TGTGCCAGCAGGAGCTTGGGACAGGGTGGGCAGCCCCAGCATTTT. Amino acid sequence: CASRSLGQGGQPQHF.